One and the same sample provided the 13 T cell receptor beta chains below, sequenced in a study of T cell responses to AZD1222 COVID-19 vaccine. The method was immunoSEQ multiplex PCR; TCRdb's version includes in-frame clones alone and lacks a portion of them. The top ten clones hold 1.5% to 2% of a sample with 150,000 or so clones, 93% of them seen once. The sample was peripheral blood, taken on day 0 of AZD1222 vaccination. Receptors were obtained from an adult in good health.

The genes are TRBV12-3 or TRBV12-4 and TRBJ2-1; unclear D gene. V gave up 4 bases and J gave up 8 bases, with 12 bases separating them. CDR3 length: 13 amino acids. For the CDR3, the DNA is TGTGCCAGCAGTTCGGGTCTGGGCTATGAGCAGTTCTTC. Translation: CASSSGLGYEQFF.

This chain connects TRBV5-5 to TRBJ2-1; D might be TRBD1 (6 bases). V was trimmed by 3 bases and J by 4 bases, leaving 8 bases between them. The length of the CDR3 is 13 residues. From germline, CDR1 is SGHKS and CDR2 YYEKEE (reference sequence). The CDR3 here is CASSSRGYNEQFF. DNA of the CDR3: TGTGCCAGCAGCTCCAGGGGATACAATGAGCAGTTCTTC.

The rearrangement joins TRBV5-8 to TRBJ2-7; possibly TRBD2 for D (6 bases). CDR1 is SGHTS, CDR2 YDEGEE, per germline. This CDR3 spans 13 amino acids. The ends were cut back, 4 bases at V and 6 bases at J, with 14 bases in the middle. The CDR3 is CASSTTPGGEQYF. CDR3 bases: TGTGCCAGCAGCACCACCCCCGGGGGCGAGCAGTACTTC.

The chain carries TRBV14 and TRBJ1-6; D is unclear. Germline V gene sequence: CDR1 SGHDN, CDR2 FVKESK. V gave up 4 bases and J gave up 9 bases, with 10 bases separating them. This CDR3 is 13 amino acids long. The CDR3 loop is CASSLSAGSPLHF. The CDR3 nucleotides read TGTGCCAGCAGCCTCTCGGCGGGTTCACCCCTCCACTTT.

The chain is built from TRBV10-1 and TRBJ2-7, with 7 bases identical to TRBD1. Germline-derived CDR1 and CDR2 are WNHNN and SYGVQD (reference sequence). After removal of 2 bases from V and 1 base from J, the junction contained 8 bases not matched to a gene. The CDR3 runs to 16 residues. CDR3 in DNA: TGCGCCAGCAGTGAGAATCAGGGGGTCACATCCTACGAGCAGTACTTC. Encoded protein: CASSENQGVTSYEQYF.

This clone was seen a single time. The chain links TRBV4-2 to TRBJ2-7; the D gene is possibly TRBD2 (6 bases). The CDR3 has 15 residues. Trimming shortened V by 0 bases and J by 3 bases, and 12 bases separated the two germline ends. CDR1 and CDR2 (germline): LGHNA, YNFKEQ. CDR3 DNA: TGTGCCAGCAGCCAAGAAACGGCGGGGAGCTACGAGCAGTACTTC. This translates into CASSQETAGSYEQYF.

The chain employs TRBV9 and TRBJ1-3, with D possibly being TRBD1 (5 bases). The V and J ends lost 1 base and 2 bases respectively, with 13 bases between them. The CDR3 extends over 16 amino acids. The germline CDR1 and CDR2 sequences are SGDLS and YYNGEE. In DNA form, the CDR3 reads TGTGCCAGCAGCGTACAGATGGAGGGGACTGGAAACACCATATATTTT. Translation gives CASSVQMEGTGNTIYF. The full variable domain, with the rest looked up from reference TRBV9 and TRBJ1-3, is DSGVTQTPKHLITATGQRVTLRCSPRSGDLSVYWYQQSLDQGLQFLIQYYNGEERAKGNILERFSAQQFPDLHSELNLSSLELGDSALYFCASSVQMEGTGNTIYFGEGSWLTVV.

The CDR3 DNA follows: TGCAGTGCTAGTCGTGAGGAAGAGACCCAGTACTTC. It codes for CSASREEETQYF. The chain recombines TRBV20-1 with TRBJ2-5; no definite D call. This CDR3 spans 12 amino acids. Germline V gives CDR1 DFQATT, CDR2 SNEGSKA (reference sequence). Deletions cut 3 bases from V and 3 bases from J, with 8 bases between.

J is TRBJ1-4 and V is TRBV19, with a tentative D call TRBD1 (5 bases). This CDR3 has 16 amino acids. The germline CDR1 and CDR2 sequences are LNHDA and SQIVND (reference sequence). The CDR3 DNA sequence: TGTGCTATCCCGGGCCCATCCAGGGCAACTAATGAAAAACTGTTTTTT. Translated: CAIPGPSRATNEKLFF.

The chain recombines TRBV20-1 with TRBJ2-1; 7 nucleotides match TRBD2. J lost 7 bases, V lost 3 bases, and 9 bases had no gene match. The germline CDR1 and CDR2 sequences are DFQATT and SNEGSKA (reference sequence). The CDR3 sequence is 14 residues long. The CDR3: CSASVGRASNEQFF. In nucleotides, the CDR3 is TGCAGTGCTAGTGTTGGGAGGGCCTCTAATGAGCAGTTCTTC.

The rearrangement links TRBV4-1 to TRBJ2-7; the match to TRBD2 covers 11 bases. Germline-derived CDR1 and CDR2 are MGHRA and YSYEKL. V lost 2 bases and J lost 5; bases outside the gene matches: 8. This CDR3 has 16 amino acids. CDR3: CASSQFSGRVTHEQYF. The CDR3 DNA follows: TGCGCCAGCAGCCAATTTAGCGGGAGGGTTACCCACGAGCAGTACTTC.

This sequence joins TRBV7-3 and TRBJ2-1, with 7 bases lining up with TRBD2. Trimming removed 1 base from V and 2 bases from J; junction bases left unmatched: 5. The CDR3 extends over 16 amino acids. Germline CDR1 SGHTA, CDR2 FQGTGA. DNA for the CDR3: TGTGCCAGCAGCTTAATTAGGCGGGGGACCTACAATGAGCAGTTCTTC. This gives the protein CASSLIRRGTYNEQFF.

This clone was counted once. The chain links TRBV2 to TRBJ1-5, with 7 bases that match TRBD1. V lost 4 bases, J lost 1 base, and 7 bases stayed unmatched. The germline gives CDR1 SNHLY, CDR2 FYNNEI. There are 16 residues in the CDR3. The CDR3 DNA reads TGTGCCAGCAGTGGTCAGGCAGGGGGAAGCAATCAGCCCCAGCATTTT. Amino acids: CASSGQAGGSNQPQHF.